This T cell receptor beta chain appears in the sequencing data of a study of beta chain features in type 1 diabetes (dated by TCRdb to 2017 to 2018). Broadly, across the study: Mean age, gender distribution, total cell number and subset yield were not different between patients and healthy donors. Across all samples, fewer than 110,000,000 sorted cells were examined, and cell number per subset correlated strongly with RNA yield. In the study, TCRB repertoires of sorted circulating CD4+ T cell subsets from recently diagnosed type 1 diabetes patients were compared with those of matched healthy donors. Regulatory and stem cell-like memory subsets were obtained from only 8 patients and about eight healthy donors, while naive and central memory subsets were obtained from all 30 or so donors.

From each donor, a single peripheral blood sample of about 100 mL on average was drawn into heparinised tubes. A BD FACSAria II was used to sort naive, central memory, regulatory and stem cell-like memory CD4+ T cells with a panel that included CD45RO, CCR7, CD25, CD127, CD95 and CD27. Purity was above 98% for every sorted population. PBMCs were separated immediately by Lymphoprep density gradient centrifugation and were stained directly, without being cultured. So that batch effects would be minimized, each experiment stained and sorted samples in pairs, pairing one healthy donor with one patient. The entire amount of isolated RNA was reverse transcribed using the High Capacity cDNA Reverse Transcription Kit, so the sequenced TCRB transcripts were expressed ones. Deep immunoSEQ sequencing was applied to naive, central memory and regulatory T cell samples, giving an average of around 4 million total reads per sample. After sorted cells were lysed in RLT buffer, RNA was extracted with DNase-treated RNeasy Micro or Mini kits, with the choice depending on cell number. To prevent cross-contamination, every cell subset was processed on its own, while patient and healthy donor samples were processed together. The immunoSEQ multiplex PCR was used to amplify TCRB sequences from cDNA, generating 87-bp fragments that spanned the CDR3 region. Sequencing of the amplicons was done on the Illumina HiSeq platform. Per the authors' processing: PCR bias was computationally corrected using synthetic template baselines, reads within Hamming distance 2 were collapsed, and singletons that could not be merged were discarded. Reads were aligned against IMGT so that V, D and J genes, CDR3 length and insertions or deletions at six rearrangement sites could be assigned. Within each subset, clonotype counts were normalized to the number of sorted cells before true diversity and Gini coefficients were calculated with the tcR R package. Repertoire sharing was quantified using the overlap coefficient calculated on TCRB nucleotide sequences. As a proxy for the pre-selection repertoire, out-of-frame TCRB sequences from naive cells were analyzed. This is the immuneACCESS table as TCRdb keeps it, with only in-frame sequences that have V and J called. A part of the clones is gone; compared with another copy, unresolved V genes explain less than half, and the rest is unexplained. V and J calls and clone size follow that table, whereas D and trimming were derived from the DNA. The sample yields 400,000 to 600,000 clones; approximately 31% were counted once. The ten largest account for about 0.06% of the sample.

Based on the germline V gene, the CDR1 and CDR2 sequences are SGHAT and FQNNGV. A distance of 9 bases separates the germline ends of V and J, which lose 3 bases and 1 base respectively. The CDR3 holds 14 amino acids from the cysteine to the phenylalanine. Here the CDR3 DNA is all that survives: 42 bases in frame from base 1. Comment on this clone: Its antigen is unknown. The record has no base qualities; no much larger clone is one base away.

What the authors observed across the whole study: Naive, central memory and regulatory TCRB repertoires appeared to be more similar among patients than among healthy donors. Fewer insertions and more nucleotide deletions at VDJ recombination sites were observed in patients with type 1 diabetes, implying thymic rearrangement abnormalities. HLA sub-analyses involved small numbers of individuals, so any influence of HLA type on TCRB rearrangement remained unresolved. Shorter templates might have been favored by PCR, but patient and control samples were amplified and corrected together, so both groups would have been affected equally by any skew. A moderate but significant shortening of TCRB CDR3 length was observed in type 1 diabetes patients in all four CD4+ subsets. Because cDNA was sequenced instead of genomic DNA, highly expressing activated cells could be over-represented, though the groups showed no difference in activation or CD3 levels.

Recombination linked TRBV11-2 to TRBJ2-5, with a tentative D gene TRBD2 over 6 matching bases. What was sequenced was naive CD4+ T cells from blood. The meaning of the sample's cell subset or site label: true naive CD4+ T cells. This clonotype was obtained from a man aged 18-30 years in good health. The DNA is as follows: TGTGCCAGCAGCTTTCTGGGACTCCAAGAGACCCAGTACTTC. Its translation reads: CASSFLGLQETQYF.